Listed here is a single TCR beta chain. Its matching antigen is unknown. The data stem from a study of cytomegalovirus exposure and HLA in healthy donors. The study's findings and limits: The only immune exposure information that was available was CMV serostatus. TCR beta V- and J-gene trimming, according to a later analysis, was linked to a missense DCLRE1C variant. Among TCR beta chains of equal frequency, HLA-associated ones were more clonally expanded in a later analysis. In vitro testing confirmed a few CMV-associated chains as specific for CMV antigens.

CDR1 is SGDLS, CDR2 YYNGEE, per germline. Trimming removed 4 bases from V and 1 base from J; junction bases left unmatched: 3. This CDR3 spans 16 amino acids. The PCR made use of 60 Vbeta and 13 Jbeta primers. Only in-frame clones appear in the TCRdb table, and some are missing; sequencing was by immunoSEQ multiplex PCR. In all, the sample yields 75,000 to 95,000 clones. Sequenced: PBMCs. This chain uses TRBV9 with TRBJ2-3, with 13 bases fitting TRBD2. This TCR was recovered from a girl aged 5 to 17 in good health and CMV-seropositive. CDR3 protein: CASSLGTSGGTDTQYF. CDR3 coding DNA: TGTGCCAGCAGCCTCGGGACTAGCGGGGGCACAGATACGCAGTATTTT. Combining the CDR3 with reference TRBV9 and TRBJ2-3 gives the whole variable domain DSGVTQTPKHLITATGQRVTLRCSPRSGDLSVYWYQQSLDQGLQFLIQYYNGEERAKGNILERFSAQQFPDLHSELNLSSLELGDSALYFCASSLGTSGGTDTQYFGPGTRLTVL.